These 19 T cell receptor beta chains were all obtained from the same sample, sequenced in a study of memory CD4+ T cells and cytomegalovirus serostatus. The sort gate was single viable CD3+CD4+CD8-CD45RO+ cells for memory CD4+ T cells. TCRdb's copy holds only in-frame clones and misses some; the assay was immunoSEQ multiplex PCR. The sample lists 85,000 to 100,000 clones, around 80% occurring once. Sequencing used memory CD4+ T cells from blood. These receptors came from an adult in good health and CMV-seropositive.

This rearrangement joins TRBV27 to TRBJ2-3; D gene ambiguous. The length of the CDR3 is 12 residues. Germline CDR1 and CDR2: MNHEY and SMNVEV (reference sequence). Trimming pared 6 bases from V and 3 bases from J, leaving 7 bases between. CDR3 protein: CASSRNTDTQYF. CDR3 DNA sequence: TGTGCCAGCAGCCGAAATACAGATACGCAGTATTTT.

CDR3 sequence reads: CASSLGDGRSGNTIYF. CDR3 sequence (DNA): TGTGCCAGCAGCTTGGGGGACGGCCGCTCTGGAAACACCATATATTTT. The chain is built from TRBV5-5 and TRBJ1-3, with D perhaps TRBD1 (5 bases). Germline CDR1 SGHKS, CDR2 YYEKEE (reference sequence). V dropped 0 bases and J dropped 0 bases, with 10 bases sitting between them. The CDR3 extends over 16 amino acids. Complete variable domain (other parts from reference TRBV5-5 and TRBJ1-3): DAGVTQSPTHLIKTRGQQVTLRCSPISGHKSVSWYQQVLGQGPQFIFQYYEKEERGRGNFPDRFSARQFPNYSSELNVNALLLGDSALYLCASSLGDGRSGNTIYFGEGSWLTVV.

This chain uses TRBV5-1 with TRBJ2-3, with D perhaps matching TRBD2 (6 bases). The CDR3 is made up of 17 amino acids. Germline CDR1 SGHRS, CDR2 YFSETQ. V dropped 4 bases and J dropped 0 bases, with 18 bases sitting between them. Here the CDR3 reads CASSGGASSISTDTQYF. For the CDR3, the DNA is TGCGCCAGCAGCGGAGGGGCATCTTCGATTAGCACAGATACGCAGTATTTT.

This rearrangement joins TRBV28 to TRBJ1-1; the match to TRBD1 covers 12 bases. Germline lookup yields CDR1 MDHEN and CDR2 SYDVKM. The CDR3 spans 13 residues. V gave up 7 bases and J gave up 11 bases; unmatched junction bases: 8. The CDR3 sequence: CASTQGQGAFAFF. In nucleotides, the CDR3 is TGTGCCAGCACCCAGGGACAGGGGGCTTTCGCTTTCTTT.

This clone came up a few times. The J gene is TRBJ2-7, the V gene TRBV2; no clear D gene. V was trimmed by 1 base and J by 3 bases, leaving 13 bases between them. The CDR3 runs 15 residues. Germline assignment: CDR1 SNHLY and CDR2 FYNNEI. The CDR3 is CASSEEGSGYYEQYF. The CDR3 bases are TGTGCCAGCAGTGAAGAAGGGTCTGGGTACTACGAGCAGTACTTC.

This clone was recorded once. This rearrangement joins TRBV5-4 to TRBJ2-3, with 8 bases matching TRBD2. Germline CDR1 reads SGHNT; CDR2 reads YYREEE (reference sequence). V trimming: 3 bases; J trimming: 0 bases; junction bases outside the gene matches: 6. The CDR3 has 16 residues. Here the CDR3 reads CASSYTSGTSTDTQYF. As DNA, the CDR3 is TGTGCCAGCAGCTATACTAGCGGTACTAGCACAGATACGCAGTATTTT.

This clone showed up just a few times. J is TRBJ1-5 and V is TRBV4-1; D is unresolved. V was pared by 4 bases and J by 0 bases, with 10 bases between. The CDR3 sequence is 15 residues long. Germline V CDR1 and CDR2: MGHRA, YSYEKL. CDR3 in DNA: TGCGCCAGCAGCCGGGAAGGCTATAGCAATCAGCCCCAGCATTTT. It specifies CASSREGYSNQPQHF.

This clone was seen more than once but under ten times. This chain joins TRBV2 and TRBJ2-2; 7 bases are a match to TRBD1. The CDR3 is 13 residues long. Losses at the gene ends were 5 bases for V and 6 bases for J; bases not matched to a gene: 3. Germline assignment: CDR1 SNHLY and CDR2 FYNNEI. The CDR3 sequence: CASSNQGAGELFF. The CDR3 nucleotides are TGTGCCAGCAGTAACCAGGGGGCCGGGGAGCTGTTTTTT.

The chain carries TRBV5-1 and TRBJ1-3; D is possibly TRBD1 (5 bases). This CDR3 has 17 residues. Trimming cost V 8 bases and J 0 bases, with 21 bases left between them. Germline V gives CDR1 SGHRS, CDR2 YFSETQ. The CDR3 loop is CASRTEPTARSGNTIYF. The CDR3 coding sequence is TGCGCCAGTAGGACCGAACCGACAGCCCGCTCTGGAAACACCATATATTTT.

The J gene is TRBJ2-5, the V gene TRBV7-8; tentative D call: TRBD2 (7 bases). Deletions cut 1 base from V and 4 bases from J, with 10 bases between. Germline assignment: CDR1 SGHVS and CDR2 FQNEAQ. The CDR3 totals 14 residues. The CDR3: CASSLDRGAETQYF. The CDR3 coding sequence is TGTGCCAGCAGCTTAGATCGGGGGGCAGAGACCCAGTACTTC.

The chain employs TRBV5-1 and TRBJ2-2; 12 bases agree with TRBD2. V dropped 4 bases and J dropped 4; count of bases not matched to a gene: 8. This CDR3 spans 17 amino acids. Looked up from germline, CDR1 is SGHRS and CDR2 is YFSETQ. As DNA, the CDR3 is TGCGCCAGCAGCCATCGTGGACTAGCGGGGACCACCGGGGAGCTGTTTTTT. Residues: CASSHRGLAGTTGELFF.

This sequence joins TRBV7-2 and TRBJ2-5, with D uncertain. Trimming stripped 2 bases from V and 4 bases from J, with 17 bases between. The CDR3 runs 16 residues. CDR1 and CDR2 from the germline V gene are SGHTA and FQGNSA. The CDR3 here is CASSLRWASGPETQYF. The CDR3 bases are TGTGCCAGCAGCTTAAGGTGGGCTAGTGGTCCAGAGACCCAGTACTTC.

The chain carries TRBV11-2 and TRBJ1-4; D may be TRBD1 (5 bases). V lost 0 bases, J lost 8 bases, and 13 bases lay in between. The CDR3 has 15 residues. CDR1 and CDR2 from the germline V gene are SGHAT and FQNNGV. CDR3 in amino acids: CASSLDRQGWEKLFF. CDR3 DNA sequence: TGTGCCAGCAGCTTAGATCGTCAGGGCTGGGAAAAACTGTTTTTT.

The chain joins TRBV7-9 to TRBJ2-4; a weak D match, TRBD2 (5 bases). The germline V gene encodes CDR1 SEHNR and CDR2 FQNEAQ (reference sequence). CDR3 length equals 13 residues. Deletions cut 5 bases from V and 12 bases from J, with 17 bases between. The CDR3 nucleotides read TGTGCCAGCAGCGAAGCGTCGGGGTTCAGTCAGTACTTC. Translating it yields CASSEASGFSQYF.

This chain connects TRBV18 to TRBJ1-5; 8 nucleotides line up with TRBD1. The CDR3 runs 14 residues. Germline assignment: CDR1 KGHSH and CDR2 LQKENI. The V segment lost 5 bases and the J segment 5 bases; nucleotides outside the gene matches: 5. The CDR3 protein is CASSETGGDQPQHF. In DNA form, the CDR3 reads TGTGCCAGCTCAGAAACAGGGGGTGATCAGCCCCAGCATTTT.

The chain is built from TRBV7-8 and TRBJ1-2, with D unresolved. Germline values: CDR1 SGHVS, CDR2 FQNEAQ. V lost 5 bases, J lost 5 bases, and 21 bases lay in between. The CDR3 has 16 residues. The DNA of the CDR3 is TGTGCCAGCAGCCCGGGAAATCCCTCCGCGGGTTATGGCTACACCTTC. This encodes CASSPGNPSAGYGYTF. Full variable domain (remainder filled in from reference TRBV7-8 and TRBJ1-2): GAGVSQSPRYKVAKRGQDVALRCDPISGHVSLFWYQQALGQGPEFLTYFQNEAQLDKSGLPSDRFFAERPEGSVSTLKIQRTQQEDSAVYLCASSPGNPSAGYGYTFGSGTRLTVV.

The chain couples TRBV6-1 to TRBJ1-3; D not resolved. CDR1 is MNHNS and CDR2 is SASEGT in the germline V gene. This CDR3 contains 15 residues. Trimming left V 5 bases short and J 1 base short, with 12 bases between. In nucleotides, the CDR3 is TGTGCCAGCAGTCGGGGTCCTCCTTCTGGAAACACCATATATTTT. This encodes CASSRGPPSGNTIYF.

The chain uses TRBV9 and TRBJ1-3, with D possibly TRBD1 on 5 matching bases. CDR3 length: 17 amino acids. Germline V gives CDR1 SGDLS, CDR2 YYNGEE. V dropped 0 bases and J dropped 0 bases, with 13 bases sitting between them. Here the CDR3 reads CASSVGIGAGSGNTIYF. Here the CDR3 DNA reads TGTGCCAGCAGCGTAGGAATTGGGGCAGGCTCTGGAAACACCATATATTTT.

The chain employs TRBV6-5 and TRBJ2-5; maybe TRBD2 (7 bases). Germline CDR1 is MNHEY and CDR2 is SVGAGI. V was cut by 5 bases and J by 4 bases, with 14 bases left in between. The CDR3 runs to 14 residues. The CDR3 sequence: CASSRGRESETQYF. CDR3 sequence (DNA): TGTGCCAGCAGTCGGGGGCGGGAGTCAGAGACCCAGTACTTC.